Listed here are 19 T cell receptor beta chains from one sample, sequenced in a study of cytomegalovirus exposure and HLA in healthy donors. 60 Vbeta and 13 Jbeta primers were used in PCR. Profiled with immunoSEQ multiplex PCR; TCRdb holds only in-frame clones, not every one. The sample records 150,000 to 200,000 clones, 82% being singletons. Sequenced input: PBMCs. These receptors came from a woman in her 50s in good health and CMV-seropositive.

J is TRBJ2-7 and V is TRBV27; 11 bases are a match to TRBD2. The J segment lost 1 base and the V segment lost 6 bases, leaving 2 bases of the junction unmatched. This CDR3 comprises 14 residues. CDR1 is MNHEY, CDR2 SMNVEV, per germline (reference sequence). CDR3 residues: CASRASGGSYEQYF. CDR3 sequence (DNA): TGTGCCAGCAGGGCTAGCGGGGGGTCCTACGAGCAGTACTTC.

This clone showed up just once. Compared with germline, one end of the junction differs, possibly owing to a read error. The V and J genes are TRBV6-1 and TRBJ2-5, with 7 nucleotides matching TRBD2. The end of the DNA aligns better with TRBJ2-7, so the J call may be wrong. There are 13 residues in the CDR3. Germline V gives CDR1 MNHNS, CDR2 SASEGT. The CDR3 DNA reads as TGTGCCAGCAAAGTCGGGAGGTCCTCCGAGCAGTACTTC. Amino acids: CASKVGRSSEQYF.

The chain uses TRBV5-4 and TRBJ2-7; 7 bases map to TRBD2. The CDR3 extends over 15 amino acids. V trimming: 0 bases; J trimming: 1 base; junction bases outside the gene matches: 4. Looked up from germline, CDR1 is SGHNT and CDR2 is YYREEE (reference sequence). CDR3 region: CASSLGGGRSYEQYF. The DNA for the CDR3 is TGTGCCAGCAGCTTGGGGGGAGGGAGGTCCTACGAGCAGTACTTC.

The rearrangement joins TRBV10-3 to TRBJ1-4, with D tentatively TRBD1 (6 bases). V was clipped by 0 bases and J by 7 bases, with 12 bases between them. Germline V lookup: CDR1 ENHRY, CDR2 SYGVKD. This CDR3 spans 15 amino acids. This chain's CDR3 is CAISESTGYGEKLFF. The DNA of the CDR3 is TGTGCCATCAGTGAGTCAACAGGGTATGGTGAAAAACTGTTTTTT.

The gene calls are TRBV30 and TRBJ2-3, with a possible D match to TRBD2 (5 bases). Germline V lookup: CDR1 GTSNPN, CDR2 SVGIG (reference sequence). The CDR3 spans 14 residues. Trimming shortened V by 2 bases and J by 0 bases, and 9 bases separated the two germline ends. The CDR3: CAWSSGVSTDTQYF. The CDR3 region has the DNA TGTGCCTGGAGTTCCGGGGTCAGCACAGATACGCAGTATTTT.

Of note for this clone: The same CDR3 is also encoded by other DNA sequences in this sample. The chain has TRBV11-3 and TRBJ2-3; D not resolved. The CDR3 length is 14 residues. Deletions cut 1 base from V and 0 bases from J, with 5 bases between. Per the germline V gene, CDR1 is SGHNT and CDR2 is YENEEA. This CDR3 is CASSLGQSTDTQYF. CDR3 in DNA: TGTGCCAGCAGCTTAGGGCAGAGCACAGATACGCAGTATTTT.

The chain recombines TRBV2 with TRBJ1-1, with a tentative D call TRBD1 (6 bases). Trimming removed 3 bases from V and 3 bases from J, with 14 bases in between. The germline CDR1 and CDR2 sequences are SNHLY and FYNNEI. The CDR3 runs 15 residues. The CDR3 protein is CASSEMGGGDTEAFF. The CDR3 DNA is TGTGCCAGCAGTGAGATGGGGGGGGGCGACACTGAAGCTTTCTTT.

The chain carries TRBV2 and TRBJ2-7; 8 bases map to TRBD2. CDR3 length: 17 amino acids. Germline V gene data show CDR1 as SNHLY and CDR2 as FYNNEI. J gave up 3 bases and V 4 bases, and 14 bases lay outside the gene matches. The CDR3 protein is CASSVPPPAGGRYEQYF. The DNA for the CDR3 is TGTGCCAGCAGTGTACCTCCCCCGGCGGGAGGTCGCTACGAGCAGTACTTC.

V and J are TRBV30 and TRBJ2-1, with 9 bases lining up with TRBD2. V was pared by 5 bases and J by 2 bases, with 4 bases of the junction left unmatched. The CDR3 length is 14 residues. The germline CDR1 and CDR2 sequences are GTSNPN and SVGIG (reference sequence). The CDR3 protein is CAWVAGEPYNEQFF. In nucleotides, the CDR3 is TGTGCCTGGGTAGCGGGAGAACCCTACAATGAGCAGTTCTTC. Full variable domain (rest looked up from reference TRBV30 and TRBJ2-1): SQTIHQWPATLVQPVGSPLSLECTVEGTSNPNLYWYRQAAGRGLQLLFYSVGIGQISSEVPQNLSASRPQDRQFILSSKKLLLSDSGFYLCAWVAGEPYNEQFFGPGTRLTVL.

The chain recombines TRBV4-3 with TRBJ1-3; D unclear. The CDR3 spans 15 residues. CDR1 LGHNA and CDR2 YSLEER come from the germline V gene. The ends were cut back, 0 bases at V and 1 base at J, with 7 bases in the middle. CDR3 sequence reads: CASSQDPGSGNTIYF. In DNA, the CDR3 is TGCGCCAGCAGCCAAGATCCGGGTTCTGGAAACACCATATATTTT.

This clone has a handful of counts. The chain joins TRBV27 to TRBJ1-1; D gene ambiguous. The CDR3 is 16 amino acids. Deletions cut 5 bases from V and 1 base from J, with 17 bases between. Germline loops: CDR1 MNHEY, CDR2 SMNVEV (reference sequence). CDR3 DNA: TGTGCCAGCAGTGGTCGGCGGGGTGAAGGGAACACTGAAGCTTTCTTT. This translates into CASSGRRGEGNTEAFF.

This rearrangement joins TRBV21-1 to TRBJ1-2; the tabulated D call, TRBD1, remains unverified against the DNA. TRBV21-1 is described as a pseudogene. The CDR3 runs 12 residues. CDR3 in DNA: TGTGCCAGCACCACAGGGGGCTGGGGCTACACCTTC. Protein sequence: CASTTGGWGYTF.

The CDR3 DNA is TGTGCCAGCAGCAGGGGGGTCGTCGGAATCAGCGAGACCCAGTACTTC. This gives the protein CASSRGVVGISETQYF. The rearrangement uses TRBV28 and TRBJ2-5, with a possible D match to TRBD1 (7 bases). V was clipped by 6 bases and J by 5 bases, with 22 bases between them. There are 16 residues in the CDR3. Germline CDR1 is MDHEN and CDR2 is SYDVKM. The variable domain in full, with the rest retrieved from reference TRBV28 and TRBJ2-5, is DVKVTQSSRYLVKRTGEKVFLECVQDMDHENMFWYRQDPGLGLRLIYFSYDVKMKEKGDIPEGYSVSREKKERFSLILESASTNQTSMYLCASSRGVVGISETQYFGPGTRLLVL.

The V gene is TRBV6-1, the J gene TRBJ2-3; the match to TRBD2 covers 12 bases. The CDR3 contains 14 residues. J lost 9 bases, V lost 6 bases, and 7 bases had no gene match. The germline CDR1 and CDR2 sequences are MNHNS and SASEGT. This chain's CDR3 is CASRTSGGSGTQYF. The CDR3 DNA sequence: TGTGCCAGCAGGACTAGCGGGGGCTCGGGGACGCAGTATTTT.

The V call is TRBV5-6, the J call TRBJ2-3; D is uncertain. With 5 bases removed from V and 4 bases from J, the gap between germline ends came to 8 bases. The CDR3 totals 12 residues. Germline CDR1 is SGHDT and CDR2 is YYEEEE. CDR3 in amino acids: CASSQIADTQYF. CDR3 nucleotides: TGTGCCAGCAGTCAAATTGCAGATACGCAGTATTTT.

This chain connects TRBV7-6 to TRBJ2-3, with D possibly TRBD2 on 6 matching bases. Trimming left V 0 bases short and J 4 bases short, with 11 bases between. The CDR3 is 15 residues long. Germline V gene sequence: CDR1 SGHVS, CDR2 FNYEAQ. CDR3 nucleotide sequence: TGTGCCAGCAGCTTAGCACGCGGGGAGGCAGATACGCAGTATTTT. Its translation: CASSLARGEADTQYF.

J is TRBJ1-5 and V is TRBV28; D possibly corresponds to TRBD1 (5 bases). CDR3 length equals 16 residues. With 6 bases removed from V and 3 bases from J, the gap between germline ends came to 18 bases. CDR1 is MDHEN and CDR2 is SYDVKM in the germline V gene. The CDR3 sequence: CASSPSGQGDNQPQHF. The CDR3 coding sequence is TGTGCCAGCAGCCCTTCTGGGCAGGGCGACAATCAGCCCCAGCATTTT. Drawing the rest from reference TRBV28 and TRBJ1-5, the complete variable domain is DVKVTQSSRYLVKRTGEKVFLECVQDMDHENMFWYRQDPGLGLRLIYFSYDVKMKEKGDIPEGYSVSREKKERFSLILESASTNQTSMYLCASSPSGQGDNQPQHFGDGTRLSIL.

The chain couples TRBV19 to TRBJ2-1; 12 positions match TRBD2. The length of the CDR3 is 16 residues. CDR1 and CDR2 from the germline V gene are LNHDA and SQIVND (reference sequence). Unmatched junction bases numbered 6, after V lost 6 bases and J lost 3 bases. The CDR3 DNA reads as TGTGCCAGTAGGGGACTAGCGGGTCCCAACTACAATGAGCAGTTCTTC. Its protein product is CASRGLAGPNYNEQFF. The entire variable domain, with the rest obtained from reference TRBV19 and TRBJ2-1, is as follows: DGGITQSPKYLFRKEGQNVTLSCEQNLNHDAMYWYRQDPGQGLRLIYYSQIVNDFQKGDIAEGYSVSREKKESFPLTVTSAQKNPTAFYLCASRGLAGPNYNEQFFGPGTRLTVL.

The chain carries TRBV5-4 and TRBJ1-1; no clear D. V was pared by 1 base and J by 0 bases, with 7 bases between. The CDR3 sequence is 14 residues long. The germline CDR1 and CDR2 sequences are SGHNT and YYREEE (reference sequence). CDR3 DNA: TGTGCCAGCAGCTTGTACTTCATGAACACTGAAGCTTTCTTT. Amino acids: CASSLYFMNTEAFF.